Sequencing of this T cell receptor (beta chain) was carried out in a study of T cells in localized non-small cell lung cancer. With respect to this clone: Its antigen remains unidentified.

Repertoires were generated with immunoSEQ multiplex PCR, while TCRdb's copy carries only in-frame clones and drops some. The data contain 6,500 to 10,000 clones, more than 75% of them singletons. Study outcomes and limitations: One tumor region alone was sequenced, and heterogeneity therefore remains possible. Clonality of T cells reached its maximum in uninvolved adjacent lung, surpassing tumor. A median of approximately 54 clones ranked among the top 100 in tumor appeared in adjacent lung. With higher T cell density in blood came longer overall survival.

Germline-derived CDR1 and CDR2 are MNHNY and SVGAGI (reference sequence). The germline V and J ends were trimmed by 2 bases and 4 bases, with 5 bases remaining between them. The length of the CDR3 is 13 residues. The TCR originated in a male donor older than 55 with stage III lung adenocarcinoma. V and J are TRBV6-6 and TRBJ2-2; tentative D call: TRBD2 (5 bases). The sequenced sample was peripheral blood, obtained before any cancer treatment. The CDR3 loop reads CASSYGGTGELFF. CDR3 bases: TGTGCCAGCAGTTACGGAGGCACCGGGGAGCTGTTTTTT.